Only a few counts were recorded for the clone carrying this T cell receptor (beta chain). Its antigen remains unknown. The data were taken from a study of T cell responses to AZD1222 COVID-19 vaccine. Broader study findings: Seropositive AZD1222 recipients at baseline numbered only 6 or 7. There were repertoire samples only from the period after the peak T cell response. A mostly white British donor set with more females was recruited, and clonal diversity was possibly underestimated.

V shed 8 bases and J 6 bases; nucleotides not matched to a gene: 4. Germline V CDR1 and CDR2: MDHEN, SYDVKM. The CDR3 consists of 11 residues. Clones were read by immunoSEQ multiplex PCR, and TCRdb kept only the in-frame ones, dropping some. Here the sample spans tens of thousands of clones, about three quarters being singletons. The chain recombines TRBV28 with TRBJ2-7, with 7 bases matching TRBD2. The origin of this receptor is an adult who received the AZD1222 COVID-19 vaccine. The sample was peripheral blood, taken 28 days after the second AZD1222 dose. The CDR3 DNA reads as TGTGCCAGCGGGAGGGAACTCGAGCAGTACTTC. This gives the protein CASGRELEQYF.